Following are 32 T cell receptor beta chains from one sample sequenced in a study of cytomegalovirus exposure and HLA in healthy donors. The PCR was carried out with 60 Vbeta primers and 13 Jbeta primers. Clones were read by immunoSEQ multiplex PCR, and TCRdb kept only the in-frame ones, dropping some. The sample lists around 140,000 clones, approximately 79% occurring once. Sequences were obtained from PBMCs. These receptors were taken from a woman in her 30s in good health and CMV-seronegative.

V is TRBV7-2 and J is TRBJ1-2, with TRBD1 identical over 9 bases. Per the germline V gene, CDR1 is SGHTA and CDR2 is FQGNSA. The V gene end was trimmed by 0 bases and the J gene end by 8 bases; junction bases not matched to a gene: 4. The CDR3 spans 14 residues. CDR3 in amino acids: CASSLAGQGGGYTF. CDR3 sequence (DNA): TGTGCCAGCAGCTTAGCGGGACAGGGAGGGGGCTACACCTTC.

A note on this clone: Additional DNA sequences in this sample encode the identical CDR3. The chain has TRBV27 and TRBJ2-7, with 7 bases that match TRBD2. Germline V CDR1 and CDR2: MNHEY, SMNVEV (reference sequence). After removal of 3 bases from V and 3 bases from J, the junction contained 2 bases not matched to a gene. The CDR3 is made up of 13 amino acids. The CDR3 reads CASSLTSSYEQYF. The CDR3 DNA is TGTGCCAGCAGTTTGACTAGCAGCTACGAGCAGTACTTC.

The genes are TRBV7-6 and TRBJ2-1; possible D gene TRBD2, 6 bases. Trimming left V 2 bases short and J 4 bases short, with 9 bases between. This CDR3 is built from 14 residues. The germline CDR1 and CDR2 sequences are SGHVS and FNYEAQ. The CDR3 DNA sequence: TGTGCCAGCAGCTTAACGGGAGATTACAATGAGCAGTTCTTC. It encodes CASSLTGDYNEQFF.

This rearrangement joins TRBV10-3 to TRBJ2-2; 7 nucleotides line up with TRBD1. CDR1 is ENHRY, CDR2 SYGVKD, per germline. V lost 6 bases and J lost 6; bases outside the gene matches: 7. The CDR3 length is 14 residues. The CDR3 loop is CAIRGVDRAGELFF. The CDR3 DNA sequence: TGTGCCATCAGGGGAGTAGACAGGGCCGGGGAGCTGTTTTTT.

This chain uses TRBV7-9 with TRBJ2-7; the match to TRBD2 covers 8 bases. The junction had 9 bases not matched to a gene; V was cut back by 4 bases and J by 4 bases. This CDR3 has 15 amino acids. Looked up from germline, CDR1 is SEHNR and CDR2 is FQNEAQ (reference sequence). The CDR3 loop reads CASSSRGGSTYEQYF. The CDR3 DNA follows: TGTGCCAGCAGCTCACGGGGGGGGAGTACTTACGAGCAGTACTTC. Complete variable domain (other parts from reference TRBV7-9 and TRBJ2-7): DTGVSQNPRHKITKRGQNVTFRCDPISEHNRLYWYRQTLGQGPEFLTYFQNEAQLEKSRLLSDRFSAERPKGSFSTLEIQRTEQGDSAMYLCASSSRGGSTYEQYFGPGTRLTVT.

The chain combines TRBV30 with TRBJ2-1; 8 positions match TRBD1. Germline CDR1 reads GTSNPN; CDR2 reads SVGIG (reference sequence). Trimming took 3 bases from V and 7 from J; bases not matched to a gene: 8. This CDR3 region has 14 residues. CDR3 nucleotides: TGTGCCTGGAGCCTGGACAGGGAGGTGAATGAGCAGTTCTTC. This encodes CAWSLDREVNEQFF.

The genes are TRBV2 and TRBJ1-5, with 12 bases matching TRBD1. CDR3 length: 17 amino acids. Per the germline V gene, CDR1 is SNHLY and CDR2 is FYNNEI. V lost 5 bases to trimming and J lost 2 bases; unmatched junction nucleotides: 7. The DNA for the CDR3 is TGTGCCAGCAGTATCGGGACAGGGGGCTTTCGCAATCAGCCCCAGCATTTT. Its translation is CASSIGTGGFRNQPQHF.

The chain has TRBV21-1 and TRBJ2-4; TRBD1, as called in the table, went unchecked against the DNA. TRBV21-1 represents a pseudogene. CDR3 length equals 18 residues. This chain's CDR3 is CASRFRDSSPLAKNIQYF. Written as DNA, the CDR3 is TGTGCCAGCAGGTTTCGGGACAGTTCACCTCTAGCCAAAAACATTCAGTACTTC.

The rearrangement joins TRBV6-4 to TRBJ1-5; D remains ambiguous. Germline V gene data show CDR1 as MRHNA and CDR2 as SNTAGT. The length of the CDR3 is 13 residues. V was shortened by 8 bases and J by 3 bases, with 11 bases between the two germline ends. CDR3 loop: CASAQEDNQPQHF. In nucleotides, the CDR3 is TGTGCCAGCGCCCAGGAGGACAATCAGCCCCAGCATTTT.

J is TRBJ1-1 and V is TRBV19; 7 bases are shared with TRBD1. Germline V lookup: CDR1 LNHDA, CDR2 SQIVND (reference sequence). The ends lost 7 bases at V and 0 bases at J; junction bases unmatched: 11. The CDR3 consists of 16 residues. CDR3 in DNA: TGTGCCAGTACCCCGCCCCTACAGGGGTTGAACACTGAAGCTTTCTTT. It is translated as CASTPPLQGLNTEAFF.

The chain links TRBV21-1 to TRBJ2-7; the tabulated D call, TRBD1, remains unverified against the DNA. TRBV21-1 is a documented pseudogene. There are 15 residues in the CDR3. As DNA, the CDR3 is TGTGCCAGCAGTGCACCGGGACAGAGAGCCTACGAGCAGTACTTC. Translating it yields CASSAPGQRAYEQYF.

The chain recombines TRBV30 with TRBJ2-1, with no clear D. The germline V gene encodes CDR1 GTSNPN and CDR2 SVGIG (reference sequence). V was pared by 4 bases and J by 5 bases, with 12 bases between. This CDR3 has 13 amino acids. The CDR3 spells CAWMSEMDNEQFF. In nucleotides, the CDR3 is TGTGCCTGGATGTCAGAAATGGACAATGAGCAGTTCTTC.

V gene TRBV11-2 combines with J gene TRBJ1-2, with TRBD1 identical over 8 bases. The V segment lost 4 bases and the J segment 6 bases; nucleotides outside the gene matches: 10. Germline CDR1 reads SGHAT; CDR2 reads FQNNGV. This CDR3 contains 15 residues. The DNA of the CDR3 is TGTGCCAGCAGCTCCCTGCGACAGGGGCAGGATGGCTACACCTTC. Translating gives CASSSLRQGQDGYTF. Complete variable domain (other parts from reference TRBV11-2 and TRBJ1-2): EAGVAQSPRYKIIEKRQSVAFWCNPISGHATLYWYQQILGQGPKLLIQFQNNGVVDDSQLPKDRFSAERLKGVDSTLKIQPAKLEDSAVYLCASSSLRQGQDGYTFGSGTRLTVV.

The chain couples TRBV20-1 to TRBJ1-1; a possible D gene is TRBD1 (5 bases). The CDR3 has 11 residues. Germline loops: CDR1 DFQATT, CDR2 SNEGSKA (reference sequence). The V end was cut by 4 bases, the J end by 7 bases, with 10 bases between. The CDR3 protein is CSATSTGEAFF. DNA for the CDR3: TGCAGTGCTACCTCTACAGGTGAAGCTTTCTTT.

The rearrangement joins TRBV5-4 to TRBJ2-2; 8 nucleotides match TRBD1. The V gene end was trimmed by 3 bases and the J gene end by 8 bases; junction bases not matched to a gene: 6. Germline V CDR1 and CDR2: SGHNT, YYREEE (reference sequence). CDR3 length: 14 amino acids. DNA for the CDR3: TGTGCCAGCAGCTGGGGACGGACAGGGGGGGAGCTGTTTTTT. Its translation: CASSWGRTGGELFF.

This chain joins TRBV27 and TRBJ1-1, with 7 bases lining up with TRBD1. This CDR3 comprises 16 residues. CDR1 MNHEY and CDR2 SMNVEV come from the germline V gene (reference sequence). V lost 1 base to trimming and J lost 0 bases; unmatched junction nucleotides: 5. The CDR3 is CASSLWATGMNTEAFF. The CDR3 region has the DNA TGTGCCAGCAGTTTATGGGCGACAGGGATGAACACTGAAGCTTTCTTT.

The chain joins TRBV6-5 to TRBJ2-3; D may be TRBD2 (5 bases). This CDR3 is 13 amino acids long. Between the trimmed V and J ends, which lost 2 bases and 6 bases, there was a span of 9 bases. CDR1 is MNHEY and CDR2 is SVGAGI in the germline V gene. The CDR3 region is CASSYGSGDTQYF. In DNA, the CDR3 is TGTGCCAGCAGTTACGGCTCGGGGGATACGCAGTATTTT.

At least ten counts were recorded for this clone. The V call is TRBV4-1, the J call TRBJ2-3; 8 bases map to TRBD2. The CDR3 has 19 amino acids. The junction had 11 bases not matched to a gene; V was cut back by 0 bases and J by 0 bases. The germline V gene has CDR1 MGHRA and CDR2 YSYEKL. CDR3 protein: CASSQEDRVLADSTDTQYF. The CDR3 DNA is TGCGCCAGCAGCCAAGAAGATCGAGTACTAGCGGATAGCACAGATACGCAGTATTTT.

The V call is TRBV11-3, the J call TRBJ2-2; D perhaps matches TRBD2 (6 bases). V shed 4 bases and J shed 0 bases, with 12 bases lying between them. Per germline, CDR1 SGHNT and CDR2 YENEEA. The CDR3 runs 16 residues. Written as DNA, the CDR3 is TGTGCCAGCAGCTCAGGAGCGGGCGCGAACACCGGGGAGCTGTTTTTT. Protein: CASSSGAGANTGELFF.

V and J are TRBV4-1 and TRBJ2-1; 9 bases are a match to TRBD2. The CDR3 has 18 amino acids. The V segment lost 1 base and the J segment 8 bases; nucleotides outside the gene matches: 15. Looked up from germline, CDR1 is MGHRA and CDR2 is YSYEKL. This CDR3 reads CASSQVLKREDPHHEQFF. The CDR3 DNA is TGCGCCAGCAGCCAAGTTCTGAAGCGGGAGGACCCCCACCATGAGCAGTTCTTC.

This clone has just a few counts. This chain links TRBV2 with TRBJ1-2; D is perhaps TRBD1 (5 bases). V was pared by 3 bases and J by 8 bases, with 19 bases between. From germline, CDR1 is SNHLY and CDR2 FYNNEI. This CDR3 is 15 amino acids long. CDR3 in amino acids: CASSESSGGIYGYTF. CDR3 DNA: TGTGCCAGCAGTGAGAGTTCGGGGGGGATCTACGGCTACACCTTC.

The V gene is TRBV4-1, the J gene TRBJ2-7, with D hard to call. The germline V and J ends were trimmed by 0 bases and 0 bases, with 9 bases remaining between them. The CDR3 consists of 15 residues. Germline loops: CDR1 MGHRA, CDR2 YSYEKL. As DNA, the CDR3 is TGCGCCAGCAGCCAAGATGGTGAGAGCTCCTACGAGCAGTACTTC. This translates into CASSQDGESSYEQYF.

This rearrangement joins TRBV15 to TRBJ2-7; no definite D call. The germline V and J ends were trimmed by 0 bases and 5 bases, with 5 bases remaining between them. The CDR3 is 12 amino acids. Germline V gives CDR1 LNHNV, CDR2 YYDKDF (reference sequence). This CDR3 is CATSRDLNEQYF. The CDR3 DNA reads TGTGCCACCAGCAGAGATCTTAACGAGCAGTACTTC.

This chain uses TRBV25-1 with TRBJ2-1, with D perhaps matching TRBD2 (6 bases). Germline V gives CDR1 MGHDK, CDR2 SYGVNS. V gave up 2 bases and J gave up 4 bases, with 12 bases separating them. The CDR3 loop spans 15 amino acids. Written as DNA, the CDR3 is TGTGCCAGCAGTGAAAGGGACTTCCTTTACAATGAGCAGTTCTTC. This translates into CASSERDFLYNEQFF.

This clone came up a few times. The rearrangement uses TRBV6-1 and TRBJ2-5, with 11 bases that match TRBD2. The V gene end was trimmed by 10 bases and the J gene end by 1 base; junction bases not matched to a gene: 8. The CDR3 has 15 amino acids. Per germline, CDR1 MNHNS and CDR2 SASEGT. The CDR3 nucleotides read TGTGCCAACGCGAGACTAGCGGGGACCCAAGAGACCCAGTACTTC. Translating it yields CANARLAGTQETQYF.

This chain connects TRBV7-9 to TRBJ2-3, with 8 positions matching TRBD2. Germline CDR1 reads SEHNR; CDR2 reads FQNEAQ (reference sequence). The J segment lost 1 base and the V segment lost 4 bases, leaving 7 bases of the junction unmatched. CDR3 size: 16 residues. The CDR3 DNA sequence: TGTGCCAGCAGCTCCTCACTACTAGCGGGCACAGATACGCAGTATTTT. It encodes CASSSSLLAGTDTQYF.

This clone was seen just once. The chain links TRBV19 to TRBJ1-1, with D possibly matching TRBD1 (6 bases). Germline lookup yields CDR1 LNHDA and CDR2 SQIVND (reference sequence). The V gene lost 3 bases and the J gene lost 0 bases, with 8 bases spanning the gap. The CDR3 has 14 residues. CDR3 sequence reads: CASSIQGMNTEAFF. CDR3 in DNA: TGTGCCAGTAGTATCCAGGGGATGAACACTGAAGCTTTCTTT.

J is TRBJ2-1 and V is TRBV29-1; 13 bases agree with TRBD2. The CDR3 is made up of 14 amino acids. J gave up 8 bases and V 7 bases, and 8 bases lay outside the gene matches. Germline CDR1 SQVTM, CDR2 ANQGSEA. CDR3 bases: TGCAGCGCCGAGCGGACTAGCGGGAGTGATGAGCAGTTCTTC. Amino acids: CSAERTSGSDEQFF.

The rearrangement joins TRBV5-1 to TRBJ2-2; 10 nucleotides match TRBD2. Trimming at V came to 5 bases and at J to 4 bases, leaving 8 bases not matched to a gene. This CDR3 spans 16 amino acids. The germline V gene has CDR1 SGHRS and CDR2 YFSETQ. The CDR3 reads CASRDPSGSPTGELFF. Here the CDR3 DNA reads TGCGCCAGCAGGGATCCTAGCGGGAGTCCCACCGGGGAGCTGTTTTTT.

The chain uses TRBV5-1 and TRBJ2-7; D perhaps matches TRBD2 (6 bases). CDR3 size: 14 residues. The V and J ends lost 0 bases and 5 bases respectively, with 12 bases between them. CDR1 SGHRS and CDR2 YFSETQ come from the germline V gene. CDR3 nucleotides: TGCGCCAGCAGCTTGGAGGCTAGCGAAAACGAGCAGTACTTC. Its protein is CASSLEASENEQYF.

The chain combines TRBV7-2 with TRBJ2-1, with 10 bases identical to TRBD2. This CDR3 has 17 residues. V shed 5 bases, J shed 4 bases, and the junction held 11 bases outside the gene matches. Germline values: CDR1 SGHTA, CDR2 FQGNSA. CDR3 nucleotide sequence: TGTGCCAGCAGCCAGCAAACCCGGACTAGCGGTTACAATGAGCAGTTCTTC. Translation: CASSQQTRTSGYNEQFF.

The chain combines TRBV19 with TRBJ2-3, with a tentative D call TRBD2 (5 bases). Germline values: CDR1 LNHDA, CDR2 SQIVND (reference sequence). V was clipped by 7 bases and J by 5 bases, with 7 bases between them. The CDR3 is 11 amino acids. CDR3 residues: CASTRGDTQYF. As DNA, the CDR3 is TGTGCCAGTACCCGGGGAGATACGCAGTATTTT.